This TCR beta chain was observed in a study of response to subunit inactivated influenza vaccine. Study-wide points: Each seasonal influenza vaccination, the authors suggested, recruits few new T cells.

A note on this clonotype: Its target is not known.

The V gene's germline CDR1 is SNHLY and CDR2 FYNNEI. The CDR3 totals 15 residues. Trimming pared 5 bases from V and 7 bases from J, leaving 18 bases between. Using its own MiXCR run on the RT-PCR reads, TCRdb lists one record per CDR3 protein. The sample has roughly 700,000 distinct CDR3 sequences, over 11% seen once; the top ten hold 6% to 7%. The receptor comes from a man aged 45-65 years who received an inactivated influenza vaccine. The material was PBMCs from blood, obtained approximately 15 days before vaccination. The chain employs TRBV2 and TRBJ2-1, with D unclear. The CDR3 sequence: CASSIYKSYENEQFF. CDR3 DNA: TGTGCCAGCAGTATTTACAAAAGTTACGAGAATGAGCAGTTCTTC.